The 8 T cell receptor beta chains given below trace back to one sample, sequenced in a study of T cells expressing NK-cell markers. TCRdb reprocessed the 5' RACE reads; each CDR3 protein has one entry and no DNA is given. This sample's clone table lists about 550,000 distinct CDR3 sequences. Sequencing was carried out using blood T cells: a sorted CD56 or NKG2C T cell subset, CD4+ or CD8+ T cells, or bulk PBMC T cells (not recorded which). Source of these receptors: a man in his late teens or twenties in good health.

The rearrangement joins TRBV6-2 or TRBV6-3 to TRBJ2-2. The length of the CDR3 is 16 residues. Germline CDR1 reads MNHEY; CDR2 reads SVGEGT. The CDR3 loop reads CASSYRQSANTGELFF.

V is TRBV7-9 and J is TRBJ2-5. Germline loops: CDR1 SEHNR, CDR2 FQNEAQ (reference sequence). CDR3 length equals 14 residues. The CDR3: CASSLVPSGETQYF.

This rearrangement joins TRBV10-3 to TRBJ2-3. The CDR3 contains 13 residues. Germline CDR1 ENHRY, CDR2 SYGVKD. CDR3 loop: CAISVTSTDTQYF.

This rearrangement joins TRBV10-3 to TRBJ2-3; TCRdb's D gene call, TRBD1, goes unchecked for lack of DNA. There are 14 residues in the CDR3. Germline V gene sequence: CDR1 ENHRY, CDR2 SYGVKD. The CDR3 here is CAIGWAGKADTQYF.

CDR3 sequence reads: CASRSRLLAGGPHTGELFF. The chain has TRBV11-1 and TRBJ2-2; TCRdb gives TRBD2 as the D gene, but with no DNA this cannot be confirmed. CDR1 and CDR2 from the germline V gene are SGHAT and FQDESV (reference sequence). This CDR3 region has 19 residues.

The chain carries TRBV2 and TRBJ1-1; TCRdb calls TRBD1, which cannot be checked without DNA. CDR3 length equals 14 residues. Germline V gene lookup returns CDR1 SNHLY and CDR2 FYNNEI. The CDR3 is CASIGIRGNTEAFF.

CDR3 loop: CASSTPDSDTDTQYF. The chain uses TRBV5-5 and TRBJ2-3; the D gene TCRdb calls, TRBD2, cannot be checked with no DNA. Germline V lookup: CDR1 SGHKS, CDR2 YYEKEE (reference sequence). The CDR3 has 15 residues.

The gene calls are TRBV12-3 or TRBV12-4 and TRBJ2-4; with no DNA, the TCRdb D assignment of TRBD1 cannot be verified. This CDR3 is 12 amino acids long. CDR3 in amino acids: CASSQEGGRQYF.